This passage covers 6 T cell receptor beta chains from one sample sequenced in a study of cytomegalovirus exposure and HLA in healthy donors (dated by TCRdb to about 2017). The library was obtained by the immunoSEQ multiplex PCR assay. For the multiplex PCR, a mixture combining 60 forward primers for TCR Vbeta segments and 13 reverse primers for TCR Jbeta segments was used. The immuneACCESS repertoire file appears here via TCRdb, limited to in-frame rearrangements. These files lack a portion of the clones; in checked studies, under half of the deficit traces to unresolved V genes, and the cause of the others is not known. The sample table holds 66,000 or so clones, of which 89% were seen once. The ten biggest clones cover about 1.4% of the sample. Sequenced input: PBMCs. The receptor source for this set is a man younger than 40 in good health and CMV-seropositive.

This clone was observed a few times. The chain carries TRBV19 and TRBJ2-3; 7 nucleotides align to TRBD2. CDR1 LNHDA and CDR2 SQIVND come from the germline V gene (reference sequence). Trimming took 4 bases from V and 4 from J; bases not matched to a gene: 5. The CDR3 is made up of 14 amino acids. CDR3 nucleotide sequence: TGTGCCAGTAGTACCCTAGCGGAACCAGATACGCAGTATTTT. This gives the protein CASSTLAEPDTQYF.

V is TRBV29-1 and J is TRBJ2-7, with 10 nucleotides matching TRBD1. Germline V gene sequence: CDR1 SQVTM, CDR2 ANQGSEA. The V and J ends lost 6 bases and 7 bases, in that order; junction bases with no gene match: 12. The CDR3 has 14 residues. CDR3 DNA sequence: TGCAGCGTCCCTCGGACAGGGGGGCCTTGGGAGCAGTACTTC. It specifies CSVPRTGGPWEQYF.

The CDR3 DNA reads TGTGCCAGCAGCCTACTAGCGGGACCAGCCAAAAACATTCAGTACTTC. Encoded protein: CASSLLAGPAKNIQYF. V is TRBV5-6 and J is TRBJ2-4, with TRBD2 matching over 10 bases. Germline V gene data show CDR1 as SGHDT and CDR2 as YYEEEE. There are 16 residues in the CDR3. V lost 4 bases, J lost 0 bases, and 4 bases stayed unmatched.

This chain links TRBV27 with TRBJ2-2; D gene unclear. V lost 5 bases to trimming and J lost 7 bases, with 8 bases between them. Germline loops: CDR1 MNHEY, CDR2 SMNVEV (reference sequence). This CDR3 contains 12 residues. The CDR3, as DNA: TGTGCCAGCAGTCTGACGGGCGGGGAGCTGTTTTTT. Translating gives CASSLTGGELFF.

This chain uses TRBV30 with TRBJ1-5, with D possibly being TRBD1 (6 bases). Germline V gives CDR1 GTSNPN, CDR2 SVGIG (reference sequence). The CDR3 has 13 residues. Trimming shortened V by 3 bases and J by 7 bases, and 13 bases separated the two germline ends. CDR3 DNA sequence: TGTGCCTGGAGGGGAAAGGGGGACCAGCCCCAGCATTTT. This codes for CAWRGKGDQPQHF.

Comment on this clone: This same CDR3 is encoded by further DNA sequences in the sample. The genes are TRBV19 and TRBJ2-2, with TRBD1 as a possible D gene (5 bases). The germline gives CDR1 LNHDA, CDR2 SQIVND (reference sequence). The CDR3 length is 14 residues. The V end was cut by 0 bases, the J end by 8 bases, with 10 bases between. CDR3 DNA: TGTGCCAGTAGTATAGACCCGACAGATGGGGAGCTGTTTTTT. Amino acids: CASSIDPTDGELFF. Supplemented by reference TRBV19 and TRBJ2-2, the full variable domain reads DGGITQSPKYLFRKEGQNVTLSCEQNLNHDAMYWYRQDPGQGLRLIYYSQIVNDFQKGDIAEGYSVSREKKESFPLTVTSAQKNPTAFYLCASSIDPTDGELFFGEGSRLTVL.